The 23 T cell receptor beta chains below all came from one sample that was sequenced in a study of blood T cell repertoires in COVID-19 (TCRdb year 2020). Library construction relied on the immunoSEQ multiplex PCR assay. TCRdb stores this immuneACCESS table with in-frame sequences only. Part of the clones is absent; in the studies checked, under half of the shortfall reflects unresolved V genes, and no reason is known for the rest. The sample profile shows over 150,000 clones; about four fifths of them were found once. The biggest ten clones account for 10% to 15% of the sample. What was sequenced was PBMCs or T cells enriched from blood (not recorded which). The source is a man aged 35-49 years who had recovered from COVID-19.

The rearrangement joins TRBV5-4 to TRBJ2-1; TRBD2 agrees at 14 bases. The germline V gene has CDR1 SGHNT and CDR2 YYREEE (reference sequence). The CDR3 is made up of 17 amino acids. Trimming at V came to 3 bases and at J to 4 bases, leaving 6 bases not matched to a gene. CDR3 in amino acids: CASSSGLAGVTYNEQFF. CDR3 sequence (DNA): TGTGCCAGCAGCTCGGGACTAGCGGGAGTAACTTACAATGAGCAGTTCTTC.

The chain has TRBV6-5 and TRBJ1-4; 8 bases agree with TRBD1. V was pared by 6 bases and J by 1 base, with 1 base of the junction left unmatched. CDR3 length equals 14 residues. Germline-derived CDR1 and CDR2 are MNHEY and SVGAGI. This CDR3 is CASRDRVTNEKLFF. The CDR3 region has the DNA TGTGCCAGCAGGGACAGGGTAACTAATGAAAAACTGTTTTTT.

This chain connects TRBV7-9 to TRBJ1-5, with 9 bases that match TRBD1. Germline CDR1 is SEHNR and CDR2 is FQNEAQ (reference sequence). Trimming took 1 base from V and 3 from J; bases not matched to a gene: 1. This CDR3 region has 15 residues. CDR3 sequence (DNA): TGTGCCAGCAGCTTAGGGGACAGGGTCAATCAGCCCCAGCATTTT. Amino acid sequence: CASSLGDRVNQPQHF.

This chain uses TRBV10-1 with TRBJ2-1, with 11 bases fitting TRBD2. CDR1 is WNHNN, CDR2 SYGVQD, per germline (reference sequence). The CDR3 loop spans 16 amino acids. Germline trimming cut 3 bases from V and 1 base from J; bases unmatched to any gene: 2. CDR3 sequence: CASSELAGVSYNEQFF. CDR3 sequence (DNA): TGCGCCAGCAGTGAACTAGCGGGAGTTTCCTACAATGAGCAGTTCTTC.

This clone appeared a few times. This chain joins TRBV6-1 and TRBJ1-5; possible D gene TRBD1, 6 bases. CDR3 length: 15 amino acids. V was pared by 1 base and J by 5 bases, with 12 bases between. The V gene's germline CDR1 is MNHNS and CDR2 SASEGT. Here the CDR3 reads CASSEVLGGDQPQHF. In nucleotides, the CDR3 is TGTGCCAGCAGTGAAGTCTTAGGGGGGGATCAGCCCCAGCATTTT.

In this sample, this clone turned up a few times. V gene TRBV7-9 combines with J gene TRBJ2-7, with 10 bases identical to TRBD2. The CDR3 is 15 residues long. From germline, CDR1 is SEHNR and CDR2 FQNEAQ (reference sequence). V shed 1 base, J shed 5 bases, and the junction held 5 bases outside the gene matches. The CDR3 loop reads CASSLVAGGFNEQYF. The CDR3 nucleotides read TGTGCCAGCAGCTTAGTAGCGGGAGGATTTAACGAGCAGTACTTC.

The chain uses TRBV29-1 and TRBJ2-7; 12 nucleotides align to TRBD1. CDR1 and CDR2 from the germline V gene are SQVTM and ANQGSEA. V trimming: 5 bases; J trimming: 6 bases; junction bases outside the gene matches: 5. The CDR3 spans 13 residues. This chain's CDR3 is CSVQGTGGGEQYF. CDR3 in DNA: TGCAGCGTTCAAGGGACAGGGGGCGGCGAGCAGTACTTC.

The rearrangement links TRBV3-1 (or the pseudogene TRBV3-2) to TRBJ1-5; D gene ambiguous. The CDR3 has 13 amino acids. Germline CDR1 LGHDT, CDR2 YNNKEL (reference sequence). V dropped 4 bases and J dropped 3 bases, with 7 bases sitting between them. CDR3 DNA: TGTGCCAGCAGCCGGGCGTACAATCAGCCCCAGCATTTT. Translated, it gives CASSRAYNQPQHF.

This chain uses TRBV6-5 with TRBJ2-3; 10 bases fit TRBD1. J lost 4 bases, V lost 6 bases, and 7 bases had no gene match. Germline values: CDR1 MNHEY, CDR2 SVGAGI. CDR3 size: 15 residues. CDR3 DNA sequence: TGTGCCAGCAGACTAGGACAGGGGGGATCAGATACGCAGTATTTT. Translated, it gives CASRLGQGGSDTQYF.

J is TRBJ2-7 and V is TRBV3-1 (or the pseudogene TRBV3-2); D gene unclear. The CDR3 runs 14 residues. Germline values: CDR1 LGHDT, CDR2 YNNKEL (reference sequence). V dropped 1 base and J dropped 6 bases, with 13 bases sitting between them. CDR3 nucleotides: TGTGCCAGCAGCCAAGGAGCTGGGTCGGGCGAGCAGTACGTC. It codes for CASSQGAGSGEQYV.

The J gene is TRBJ1-1, the V gene TRBV29-1; TRBD1 aligns across 7 bases. CDR1 and CDR2 from the germline V gene are SQVTM and ANQGSEA. V shed 7 bases, J shed 0 bases, and the junction held 2 bases outside the gene matches. CDR3 length: 12 residues. The CDR3 coding sequence is TGCAGCGGGGGACAGTTGAACACTGAAGCTTTCTTT. Protein sequence: CSGGQLNTEAFF.

The chain uses TRBV7-2 and TRBJ2-5; no clear D gene. This CDR3 is built from 14 residues. Trimming removed 2 bases from V and 7 bases from J, with 14 bases in between. CDR1 is SGHTA, CDR2 FQGNSA, per germline. This chain's CDR3 is CASSLYVQDRTQYF. CDR3 sequence (DNA): TGTGCCAGCAGCTTATATGTCCAGGATAGGACCCAGTACTTC.

The V call is TRBV6-5, the J call TRBJ2-7, with D possibly TRBD1 on 6 matching bases. Trimming cost V 7 bases and J 3 bases, with 16 bases left between them. Germline loops: CDR1 MNHEY, CDR2 SVGAGI. CDR3 length equals 14 residues. CDR3 DNA: TGTGCCAGCACCACAGGGTTCGGGTACTACGAGCAGTACGTC. Protein: CASTTGFGYYEQYV.

This chain uses TRBV27 with TRBJ1-1, with no clear D. The CDR3 covers 13 residues. V lost 2 bases and J lost 11, with 15 bases in between. From germline, CDR1 is MNHEY and CDR2 SMNVEV (reference sequence). The CDR3 sequence is CASSLGYPARAFF. In nucleotides, the CDR3 is TGTGCCAGCAGTTTAGGATACCCAGCTAGGGCTTTCTTT.

V is TRBV7-6 and J is TRBJ1-6, with D maybe TRBD1 (6 bases). The germline V gene has CDR1 SGHVS and CDR2 FNYEAQ. This CDR3 region has 15 residues. V lost 1 base, J lost 9 bases, and 13 bases lay in between. The CDR3 DNA reads TGTGCCAGCAGCTTAGTAGCCACAGGGCTTTCACCCCTCCACTTT. Amino acid sequence: CASSLVATGLSPLHF.

The V and J genes are TRBV7-2 and TRBJ1-2, with 9 bases matching TRBD1. Losses at the gene ends were 5 bases for V and 4 bases for J; bases not matched to a gene: 11. This CDR3 region has 16 residues. CDR1 is SGHTA and CDR2 is FQGNSA in the germline V gene. CDR3 bases: TGTGCCAGCAGCCCAACCCCCGGACAGGGGACCTATGGCTACACCTTC. Protein: CASSPTPGQGTYGYTF. Filled out from reference TRBV7-2 and TRBJ1-2, the complete variable domain reads GAGVSQSPSNKVTEKGKDVELRCDPISGHTALYWYRQSLGQGLEFLIYFQGNSAPDKSGLPSDRFSAERTGGSVSTLTIQRTQQEDSAVYLCASSPTPGQGTYGYTFGSGTRLTVV.

V is TRBV28 and J is TRBJ1-2; 7 bases map to TRBD1. V was pared by 6 bases and J by 2 bases, with 6 bases of the junction left unmatched. Per the germline V gene, CDR1 is MDHEN and CDR2 is SYDVKM. This CDR3 contains 14 residues. This CDR3 is CASRQGFANYGYTF. The CDR3 bases are TGTGCCAGCAGACAGGGGTTCGCGAACTATGGCTACACCTTC.

The rearrangement links TRBV2 to TRBJ2-7; 7 nucleotides agree with TRBD1. J was trimmed by 2 bases and V by 3 bases; bases with no gene match: 10. The CDR3 spans 16 residues. Germline CDR1 is SNHLY and CDR2 is FYNNEI. The CDR3 nucleotides read TGTGCCAGCAGTGATGGGAAGGGGGCTGAAGCCTACGAGCAGTACGTC. It is translated as CASSDGKGAEAYEQYV.

The chain has TRBV10-3 and TRBJ2-3; perhaps TRBD2 as D (5 bases). The V gene's germline CDR1 is ENHRY and CDR2 SYGVKD. V shed 7 bases and J shed 6 bases, with 17 bases lying between them. The CDR3 length is 14 residues. The CDR3: CAINPGSVLDTQYF. CDR3 coding DNA: TGTGCCATCAACCCGGGATCGGTTCTGGATACGCAGTATTTT.

CDR3 in amino acids: CASSEVGLAGGPGANEQFF. CDR3 DNA: TGTGCCAGCAGTGAAGTAGGACTAGCGGGAGGGCCGGGGGCTAATGAGCAGTTCTTC. This chain links TRBV2 with TRBJ2-1; 15 nucleotides align to TRBD2. The CDR3 has 19 amino acids. The trim removed 1 base at V and 7 bases at J, leaving 11 bases unmatched. Germline V gene data show CDR1 as SNHLY and CDR2 as FYNNEI.

This clone was seen a few times. The chain links TRBV1 to TRBJ2-7; the listed D gene, TRBD2, was not tested against the DNA. TRBV1 is a listed pseudogene. The CDR3 is 19 residues long. CDR3 bases: TGCACCAGCAGCCAAGAGAGGACTAGCGGGAGGTCAGAATCCTACGAGCAGTACGTC. Its protein is CTSSQERTSGRSESYEQYV.

The CDR3 DNA reads as TGTGCCAGCAGTCCGACTAGCGGACCTCGGGAGACCCAGTACTTC. Translation gives CASSPTSGPRETQYF. This chain joins TRBV28 and TRBJ2-5, with 9 nucleotides matching TRBD2. The trim removed 5 bases at V and 5 bases at J, leaving 9 bases unmatched. The CDR3 sequence is 15 residues long. CDR1 and CDR2 (germline): MDHEN, SYDVKM.

The chain carries TRBV3-1 (or the pseudogene TRBV3-2) and TRBJ2-7; 8 bases match TRBD1. The CDR3 totals 14 residues. Germline trimming cut 3 bases from V and 3 bases from J; bases unmatched to any gene: 4. The V gene's germline CDR1 is LGHDT and CDR2 YNNKEL (reference sequence). Here the CDR3 DNA reads TGTGCCAGCAGCCAGGAGGACAGGGTCTACGAGCAGTACGTC. Protein: CASSQEDRVYEQYV.